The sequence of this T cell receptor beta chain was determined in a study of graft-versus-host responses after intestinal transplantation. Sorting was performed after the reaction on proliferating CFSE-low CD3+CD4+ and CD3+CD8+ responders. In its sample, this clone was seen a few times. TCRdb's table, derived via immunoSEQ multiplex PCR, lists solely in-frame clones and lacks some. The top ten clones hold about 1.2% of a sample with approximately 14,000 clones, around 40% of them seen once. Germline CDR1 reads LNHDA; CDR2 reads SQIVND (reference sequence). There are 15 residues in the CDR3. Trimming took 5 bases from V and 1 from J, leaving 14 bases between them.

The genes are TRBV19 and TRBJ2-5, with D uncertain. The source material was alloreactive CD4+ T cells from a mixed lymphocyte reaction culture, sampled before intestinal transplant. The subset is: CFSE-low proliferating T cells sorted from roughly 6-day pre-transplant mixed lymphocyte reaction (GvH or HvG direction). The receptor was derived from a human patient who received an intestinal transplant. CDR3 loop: CASSGPFSLQETQYF. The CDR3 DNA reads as TGTGCCAGTAGTGGCCCTTTTTCCCTCCAAGAGACCCAGTACTTC.